The clone carrying this T cell receptor beta chain was recorded a few times. This specimen belongs to a study of control samples from healthy donors and cancer patients. The table came from immunoSEQ multiplex PCR; TCRdb's copy has only in-frame clones and leaves some out. In the table there are just under 60,000 clones, more than 90% of which are singletons. The CDR3 is made up of 16 amino acids. Germline loops: CDR1 SGHRS, CDR2 YFSETQ. The ends were cut back, 7 bases at V and 6 bases at J, with 22 bases in the middle. V gene TRBV5-1 combines with J gene TRBJ2-2; tentatively, D is TRBD1 or TRBD2 (6 bases each). The sequence derives from a middle-aged man with colorectal cancer. Source material: PBMCs. The chain's CDR3 is CASSPRGHTPAGELFF. The CDR3 DNA is TGCGCCAGCTCCCCGCGGGGACACACGCCGGCCGGGGAGCTGTTTTTT.